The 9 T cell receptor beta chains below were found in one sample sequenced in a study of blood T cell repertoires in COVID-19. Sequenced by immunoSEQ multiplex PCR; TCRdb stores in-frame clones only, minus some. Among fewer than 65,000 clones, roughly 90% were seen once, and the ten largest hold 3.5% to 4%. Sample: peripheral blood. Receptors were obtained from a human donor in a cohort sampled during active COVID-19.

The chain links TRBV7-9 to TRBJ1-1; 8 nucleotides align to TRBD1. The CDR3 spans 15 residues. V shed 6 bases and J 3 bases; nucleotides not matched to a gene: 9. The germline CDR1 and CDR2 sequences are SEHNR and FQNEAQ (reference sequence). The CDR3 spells CASRKARGRDTEAFF. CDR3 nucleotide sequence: TGTGCCAGCAGGAAGGCCAGGGGGCGGGACACTGAAGCTTTCTTT.

The CDR3 spells CASSYPRRGTGEAFF. The CDR3 DNA reads TGTGCCAGCAGTTACCCCCGCCGGGGGACTGGTGAAGCTTTCTTT. J is TRBJ1-1 and V is TRBV6-6, with TRBD1 as a possible D gene (5 bases). The germline V gene has CDR1 MNHNY and CDR2 SVGAGI (reference sequence). V lost 2 bases, J lost 7 bases, and 17 bases lay in between. The CDR3 is made up of 15 amino acids.

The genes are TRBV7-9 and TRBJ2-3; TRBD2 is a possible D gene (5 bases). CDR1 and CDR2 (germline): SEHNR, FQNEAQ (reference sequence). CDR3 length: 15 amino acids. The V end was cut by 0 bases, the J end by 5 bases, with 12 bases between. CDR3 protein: CASSLAGGRGDTQYF. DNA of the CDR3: TGTGCCAGCAGCTTAGCGGGCGGTCGGGGAGATACGCAGTATTTT. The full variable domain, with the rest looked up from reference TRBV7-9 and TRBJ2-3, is DTGVSQNPRHKITKRGQNVTFRCDPISEHNRLYWYRQTLGQGPEFLTYFQNEAQLEKSRLLSDRFSAERPKGSFSTLEIQRTEQGDSAMYLCASSLAGGRGDTQYFGPGTRLTVL.

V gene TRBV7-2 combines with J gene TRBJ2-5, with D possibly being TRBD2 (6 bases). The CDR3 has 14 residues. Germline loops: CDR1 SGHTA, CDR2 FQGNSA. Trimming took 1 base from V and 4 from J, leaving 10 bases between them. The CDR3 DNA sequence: TGTGCCAGCAGCTTAGTTAGGAGGGGAGAGACCCAGTACTTC. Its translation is CASSLVRRGETQYF.

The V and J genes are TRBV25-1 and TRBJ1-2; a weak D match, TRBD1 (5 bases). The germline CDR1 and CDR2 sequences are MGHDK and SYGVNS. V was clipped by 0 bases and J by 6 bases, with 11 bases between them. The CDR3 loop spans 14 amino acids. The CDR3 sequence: CASSEYGQTNGYTF. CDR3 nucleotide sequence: TGTGCCAGCAGTGAATACGGACAAACCAATGGCTACACCTTC.

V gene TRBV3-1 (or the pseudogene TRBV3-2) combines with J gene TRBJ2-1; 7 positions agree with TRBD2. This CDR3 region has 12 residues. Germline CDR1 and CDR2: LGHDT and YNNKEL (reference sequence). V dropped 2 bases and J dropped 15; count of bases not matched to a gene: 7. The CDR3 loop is CASSQWGGSLFF. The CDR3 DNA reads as TGTGCCAGCAGCCAATGGGGCGGGAGTTTGTTCTTC.

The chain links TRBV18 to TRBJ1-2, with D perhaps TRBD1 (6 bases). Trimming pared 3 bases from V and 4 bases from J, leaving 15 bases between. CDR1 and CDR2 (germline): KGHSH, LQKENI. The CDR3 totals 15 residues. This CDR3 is CASSPEGGGPYGYTF. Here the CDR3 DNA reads TGTGCCAGCTCACCCGAAGGGGGGGGACCCTATGGCTACACCTTC.

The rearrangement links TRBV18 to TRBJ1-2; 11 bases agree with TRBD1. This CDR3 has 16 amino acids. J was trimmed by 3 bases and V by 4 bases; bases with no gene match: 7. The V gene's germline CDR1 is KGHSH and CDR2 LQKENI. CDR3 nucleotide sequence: TGTGCCAGCTCACGAACCGGGACAGGGGGGGACTATGGCTACACCTTC. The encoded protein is CASSRTGTGGDYGYTF.

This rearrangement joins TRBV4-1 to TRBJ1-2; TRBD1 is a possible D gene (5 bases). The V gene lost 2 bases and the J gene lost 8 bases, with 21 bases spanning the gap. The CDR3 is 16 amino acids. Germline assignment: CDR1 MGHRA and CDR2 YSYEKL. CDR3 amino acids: CASSQRSEQGLGGYTF. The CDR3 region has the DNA TGCGCCAGCAGCCAAAGGTCGGAGCAGGGCCTAGGCGGCTACACCTTC.